This T cell receptor beta chain came from a study of blood T cell repertoires in COVID-19. Study as a whole: In each case, the material was cDNA or gDNA derived from T cells, B-cell-depleted T cells, or PBMCs.

Assay: immunoSEQ multiplex PCR; the TCRdb copy retains only in-frame clones and omits some. The sample lists about 100,000 clones; roughly 89% were seen once. The sample holds a few counts of this clone. The V end lost 0 bases, the J end lost 6 bases, and 3 bases lay between the germline ends. Germline V gene sequence: CDR1 MNHEY, CDR2 SVGEGT. The CDR3 is made up of 12 amino acids. This TCR was sampled from a human donor in a cohort sampled during active COVID-19. The genes are TRBV6-2 or TRBV6-3 and TRBJ2-4; the D is unclear. The specimen was peripheral blood. This CDR3 is CASSYSRNIQYF. The CDR3 coding sequence is TGTGCCAGCAGTTACTCCAGAAACATTCAGTACTTC.